This TCR beta chain emerged from a study of cytomegalovirus exposure and HLA in healthy donors (dated by TCRdb to the late 2010s). About the investigation overall: According to an earlier analysis of 587 of the donors, roughly 180 million T cells yielded roughly 110 million unique TCR beta sequences and 276 Gb of sequence data. An early release that covered about 600 HLA-typed donors contained around 300 gigabases of sequencing data and approximately 85 million unique TCR sequences. Of the 350 to 400 genotyped donors, approximately 83% fell in the genetic ancestry cluster associated with self-reported Caucasian donors. The study aimed to test whether signatures of past pathogen exposure could be identified by cataloging public T cell receptors. Using immunosequencing, the study profiled T cell repertoires from fewer than 700 subjects and related those repertoires to cytomegalovirus serostatus. Besides the first cohort of around 670 subjects, a separate validation cohort made up of about 120 different subjects was used. High-throughput TCR immunosequencing, statistical association of individual TCRs with disease status, and machine learning were combined to predict cytomegalovirus infection status. In a later analysis, previously published TCR beta repertoires from 550 to 700 donors were re-analyzed and high-resolution HLA genotyping was added so that TCR occurrence patterns could be studied. Rather than using new phenotypic data, the later analysis identified candidate immune exposures from TCR beta sequences and from how often those sequences occurred across donors. An earlier analysis of several hundred of the donors applied high-throughput TCR beta sequencing to assess whether each TCR beta V gene segment acted as functional or pseudogenic. Alongside the repertoire data, information on donor age, sex, ethnicity and CMV serostatus was compiled. A later genetic analysis took genome-wide SNP genotypes for about three fifths of the roughly 670 donors and used that subset as a discovery cohort. Every repertoire in the discovery cohort had been generated on one and the same sequencing platform. Class I and class II HLA loci were covered by the typing at four-digit resolution. Typing coverage differed by locus: A, B, C, DRB1 and DQB1 were typed in roughly 620-630 donors, DQA1 in 522, DPA1 in 600 to 610, and DPB1 in 472. A handful of DR-DQ haplotypes were handled as single units for association and clustering because linkage in the cohort was strong. Among roughly 370 genotyped donors of the cohort, an average of 235,054 unique TCR beta nucleotide sequences were sequenced per donor, around 20% of them non-productive.

In regard to this clone: The antigen it binds to is not known.

The cohort consisted of fewer than 700 healthy bone marrow donors. At the time of sampling, every cohort member was nominally healthy, though immune exposures that went unrecorded were likely present. The donor was CMV seronegative and was included in the group of several hundred seronegative cohort members. Every donor gave a peripheral blood sample, and the peripheral blood mononuclear cells from that sample were used for TCR beta sequencing. The Qiagen DNeasy Blood Extraction Kit was used to extract genomic DNA from the blood cell samples. General findings and caveats noted by the study authors: Roughly uniform sequencing depth across donors was assumed in presence/absence analyses, although this assumption may not hold. Broadly in line with IMGT annotations, most TCR beta V segments showed up in productive rearrangements about 87% or about 30% of the time in an earlier analysis of around 600 of the donors. In both the original and validation cohorts, the classifier was reported to diagnose cytomegalovirus status with high specificity and sensitivity. The sequencing pipeline was judged likely to have produced a cluster of highly shared sequence variants as a technical artifact. In a later genetic analysis, a missense DCLRE1C variant was associated with V-gene and J-gene trimming of TCR beta chains, and the association was replicated in an independent cohort. In a later analysis, HLA-associated TCR beta chains were found to be more clonally expanded and to have lower generation probabilities than equally common non-associated chains. A further reported finding was that TCR beta sequences accurately predicted the HLA-A and HLA-B alleles for most subjects in the first cohort. HLA typing was unavailable for some donors at each locus, so association tests used only the typed subset. Specific HLA alleles were associated with 15,000 to 20,000 TCR beta sequences at a false discovery rate of 0.05 in a later analysis. Because counts were too low, roughly 18 rarely observed V segments, including chromosome 9 orphons, were left out of the earlier analysis of 500 to 750 of the donors. Assigning TCR associations to individual alleles was difficult when HLA alleles, especially DR and DQ, strongly co-occurred. It was suggested by the authors that the approach could potentially be generalized to other disease states and immunological phenotypes. The study gave a list of under 200 TCR beta chains associated with cytomegalovirus. In a later analysis, most CMV-associated TCR beta chains were found to appear HLA-restricted, with HLA associations seemingly driven largely by CMV exposure. Linkage disequilibrium might explain the correlated functional status among segregating V segments, but an unknown experimental factor could not be ruled out. In a later analysis, several top co-occurrence clusters were reported to appear linked to parvovirus B19, influenza, CMV and Epstein-Barr virus. Most TCR sequences were observed very rarely across donors, whereas some public TCRs were present in many individuals. A later analysis found that TCR association rates varied across HLA loci, with DRB1 alleles showing the most associated TCRs and HLA-C alleles the fewest. In vitro tests confirmed that a few of the cytomegalovirus-associated TCR beta chains recognize cytomegalovirus antigens. The cohort was sequenced for TCR beta chains only, and without alpha or paired-chain data the features that could be detected were limited. According to a later genetic analysis, donors in an Asian-associated ancestry cluster had fewer N-insertions in productive TCRs than the approximately 700-donor mean. For the cohort, immune exposure information was limited to CMV serostatus.

To prepare the library, the immunoSEQ multiplex PCR assay was applied. The multiplex PCR relied on a mix of 60 forward primers for TCR Vbeta segments and 13 reverse primers for TCR Jbeta segments. A multiplex PCR assay on genomic DNA amplified the CDR3 region of rearranged TCR beta genes. Amplified TCR beta libraries were sequenced as 87-base-pair reads on the Illumina HiSeq System. Per the source publication's procedure: A later analysis counted some 80 million unique TCR beta chains across the 550 to 750 repertoires, and 9.5 million to 11 million of these chains were shared by at least two donors. Raw reads were error-corrected and collapsed into unique sequences by a nearest-neighbor algorithm in which closely related sequences were merged to remove PCR and sequencing errors. V, D and J gene segments were assigned by aligning CDR3 sequences to IMGT reference sequences. For a sequence to be retained, at least a six-nucleotide match to both a V gene segment and a J gene segment was required. A rearrangement was called productive if the CDR3 had no stop codons and remained in frame with V and J, and every other rearrangement was called non-productive. CDR3 was defined according to IMGT convention as the region running from the second conserved V-encoded cysteine to the conserved J-encoded phenylalanine. In an earlier analysis of around 640 of the donors, sequences lacking an unambiguous match to a single V gene segment were excluded. An earlier analysis of several hundred of the donors classified V segments as functional when productive rearrangements were above 56.7% and as segregating when the standard deviation between donors was above 5%. A statistical classification framework was built to diagnose cytomegalovirus status from the catalog of TCR beta chain sequences. In a later analysis, V and J genes were assigned by comparing TCR nucleotide sequences against IMGT/GENE-DB human TR gene sequences. A later analysis assigned CDR3 sequences and most-parsimonious VDJ recombination scenarios with the TCRdist pipeline. In a later analysis, every TCR beta chain was defined by the combination of its CDR3 amino acid sequence and its V-gene family, and reads without a unique V-gene family were dropped. As a way to deal with suspected cross-contamination and a sequencing artifact, a later analysis dropped roughly 600 nucleotide sequences that were highly shared and had low generation probability. In a later analysis, a clonal expansion index was calculated for each public chain from normalized within-repertoire ranks of inferred template counts. A later analysis computed generation probabilities with a VDJ recombination model fitted to out-of-frame rearrangements, and checked the results against IGoR. In a later analysis, TCR-TCR, TCR-HLA and TCR-CMV co-occurrence was scored with hypergeometric tests, and a repertoire-size bias correction was applied to TCR pairs. To estimate false discovery rates, a later analysis permuted the HLA or CMV assignments 20 times. A later analysis grouped co-occurring TCRs with DBSCAN, adding TCRdist sequence similarity when clustering within HLA-allele-positive subsets. Repertoires with fewer than 30,000 or more than 120,000 public chains were left out of co-occurrence clustering, as were about 5 repertoires with anomalous nucleotide sharing. Here the immuneACCESS table is served through TCRdb, limited to in-frame sequences with V and J called. Missing clones are a known gap in these copies; in checked studies unresolved V genes cover under half, and the rest lacks a known reason. From that table come the V and J calls and clone size; the DNA was used to work out D and trimming. The sample table records tens of thousands of clones. The ten largest make up about a sixth of the sample.

The sequence derives from a male donor in good health and CMV-seronegative. The material sequenced was PBMCs.

CDR3 sequence: CAWSSPQQYEQYF. The nucleotide sequence reads as follows: TGTGCCTGGAGTTCCCCACAGCAGTACGAGCAGTACTTC. The chain is encoded by TRBV30 joined to TRBJ2-7, with no confident D gene call. Its CDR3 holds 13 amino acids, cysteine through phenylalanine. The DNA shown is the 39-base CDR3, in frame from base 1. Looking up the germline V gene (reference sequence) yields CDR1 GTSNPN and CDR2 SVGIG. The V end loses 2 bases and the J end loses 4 bases, and a stretch of 12 bases separates them.